What follows is one T cell receptor beta chain and its context. Germline V gene data show CDR1 as SNHLY and CDR2 as FYNNEI. The CDR3 sequence is 15 residues long. V trimming: 4 bases; J trimming: 5 bases; junction bases outside the gene matches: 8. This specimen belongs to a study of blood T cell repertoires in COVID-19. Study background: There were acute and convalescent COVID-19 samples, and they came from the United States, Italy and Spain. In each case, the material was cDNA or gDNA derived from T cells, B-cell-depleted T cells, or PBMCs.

Per the authors' pipeline: By means of reference gene primer amplification, nucleated cell counts were estimated. Sequenced by immunoSEQ multiplex PCR; TCRdb stores in-frame clones only, minus some. Clone size and the V and J calls come from that table; the DNA yielded D and trimming. This repertoire shows roughly 140,000 clones, around 86% found once; its top ten account for around 5%. The J gene is TRBJ2-1, the V gene TRBV2, with 7 bases lining up with TRBD2. This receptor was identified in a human donor in a cohort sampled during active COVID-19. Sequencing was done on a sample of peripheral blood. The CDR3: CASSGEGHSNNEQFF. The DNA for the CDR3 is TGTGCCAGCAGTGGGGAGGGCCATTCAAACAATGAGCAGTTCTTC.